This T cell receptor (beta chain) was recorded in a study of T-cell reconstitution after alpha-beta-depleted transplantation in children. This CDR3 has 15 amino acids. CDR1 and CDR2 (germline): MNHEY, SVGEGT. The V end was cut by 4 bases, the J end by 2 bases, with 15 bases between. Preparation of the TCRbeta library used unique molecular identifiers. TCRdb analysed the PCR reads with MiXCR anew, one entry per CDR3 protein. Here the sample spans about 610,000 distinct CDR3 sequences, about 10% being singletons. There are a few counts of this clonotype. The sequence derives from a human donor who donated a stem cell graft to a child with acute myeloid leukemia. This specimen was PBMCs from the stem cell graft donor, taken from the stem cell graft. The chain has TRBV6-2 or TRBV6-3 and TRBJ2-7, with D possibly being TRBD2 (5 bases). The CDR3 sequence is CASSSIGRATYEQYF. The CDR3 DNA is TGTGCCAGCAGTTCCATCGGGCGGGCCACCTACGAGCAGTACTTC.